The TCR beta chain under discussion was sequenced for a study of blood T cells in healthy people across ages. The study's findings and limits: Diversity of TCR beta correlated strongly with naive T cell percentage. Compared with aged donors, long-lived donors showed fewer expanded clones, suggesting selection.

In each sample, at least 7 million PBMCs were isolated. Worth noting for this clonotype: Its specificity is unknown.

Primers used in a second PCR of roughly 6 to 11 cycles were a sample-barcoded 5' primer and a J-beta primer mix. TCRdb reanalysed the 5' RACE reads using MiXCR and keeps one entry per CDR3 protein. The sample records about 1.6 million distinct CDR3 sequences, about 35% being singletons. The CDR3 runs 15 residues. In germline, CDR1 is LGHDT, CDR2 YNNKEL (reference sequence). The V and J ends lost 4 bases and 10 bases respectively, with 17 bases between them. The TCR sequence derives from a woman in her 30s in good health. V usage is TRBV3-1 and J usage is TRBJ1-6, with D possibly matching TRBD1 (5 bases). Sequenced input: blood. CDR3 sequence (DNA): TGTGCCAGCAGCCGCCTCGGGAGGGGCGGCTCACCCCTCCACTTT. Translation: CASSRLGRGGSPLHF. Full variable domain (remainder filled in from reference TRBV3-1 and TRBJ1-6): DTAVSQTPKYLVTQMGNDKSIKCEQNLGHDTMYWYKQDSKKFLKIMFSYNNKELIINETVPNRFSPKSPDKAHLNLHINSLELGDSAVYFCASSRLGRGGSPLHFGNGTRLTVT.